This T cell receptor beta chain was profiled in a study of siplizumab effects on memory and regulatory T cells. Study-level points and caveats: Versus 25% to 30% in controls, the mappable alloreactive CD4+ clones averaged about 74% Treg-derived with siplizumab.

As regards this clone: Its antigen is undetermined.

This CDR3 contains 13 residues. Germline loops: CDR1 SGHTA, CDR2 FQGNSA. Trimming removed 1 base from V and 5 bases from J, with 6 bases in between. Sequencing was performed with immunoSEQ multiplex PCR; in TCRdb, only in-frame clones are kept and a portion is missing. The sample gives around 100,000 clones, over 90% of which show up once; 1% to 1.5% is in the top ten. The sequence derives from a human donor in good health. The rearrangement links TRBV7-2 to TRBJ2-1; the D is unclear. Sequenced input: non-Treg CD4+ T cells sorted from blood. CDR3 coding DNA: TGTGCCAGCAGCTTAGATCCGAACAATGAGCAGTTCTTC. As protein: CASSLDPNNEQFF.